This T cell receptor beta chain was found in a study of cytomegalovirus exposure and HLA in healthy donors. The wider study: Prior work identified under 130 million unique TCR beta sequences in approximately 180 million T cells. The study, taken as a whole, reports: The likely explanation for a cluster of highly shared sequence variants was sequencing artifact. Confirmation was obtained in vitro that a few CMV-associated chains are specific for CMV antigens.

CDR1 LGHNA and CDR2 YSLEER come from the germline V gene. The V gene end was trimmed by 1 base and the J gene end by 1 base; junction bases not matched to a gene: 2. CDR3 length: 16 residues. Remarks on this clone: What it binds is unknown.

PCR used 60 Vbeta primers and 13 Jbeta primers. Clones were sequenced by immunoSEQ multiplex PCR, and TCRdb holds only the in-frame ones, with some missing. The repertoire consists of some 130,000 clones, with about 74% occurring once and the leading ten covering roughly 7.2%. The rearrangement links TRBV4-3 to TRBJ2-3, with 10 bases identical to TRBD2. The clonotype was recovered from a male donor in good health and CMV-seronegative. The material sequenced was PBMCs. The CDR3 DNA reads TGCGCCAGCAGCCAAGGAGCGGGAGGGCGCACAGATACGCAGTATTTT. Amino acid sequence: CASSQGAGGRTDTQYF.